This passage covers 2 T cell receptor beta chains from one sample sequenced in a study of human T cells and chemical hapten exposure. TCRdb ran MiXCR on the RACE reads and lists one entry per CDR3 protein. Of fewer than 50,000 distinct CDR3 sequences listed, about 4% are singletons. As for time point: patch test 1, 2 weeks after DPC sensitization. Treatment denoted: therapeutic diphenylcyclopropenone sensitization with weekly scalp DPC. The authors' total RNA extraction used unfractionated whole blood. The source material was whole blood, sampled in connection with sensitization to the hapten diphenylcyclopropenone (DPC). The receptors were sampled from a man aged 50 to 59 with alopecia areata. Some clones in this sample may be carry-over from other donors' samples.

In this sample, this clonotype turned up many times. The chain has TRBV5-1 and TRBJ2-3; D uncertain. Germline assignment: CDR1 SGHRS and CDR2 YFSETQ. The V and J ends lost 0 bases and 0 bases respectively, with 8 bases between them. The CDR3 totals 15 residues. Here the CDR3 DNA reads TGCGCCAGCAGCTTGGGCCCTTTTAGCACAGATACGCAGTATTTT. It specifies CASSLGPFSTDTQYF.

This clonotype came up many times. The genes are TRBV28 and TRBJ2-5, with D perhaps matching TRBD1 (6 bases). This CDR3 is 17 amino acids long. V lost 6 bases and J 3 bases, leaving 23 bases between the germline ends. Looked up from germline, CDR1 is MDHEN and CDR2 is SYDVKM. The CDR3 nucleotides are TGTGCCAGCAGCGCATACAGGGTGTATGAGAGGGAAGAGACCCAGTACTTC. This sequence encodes CASSAYRVYEREETQYF.